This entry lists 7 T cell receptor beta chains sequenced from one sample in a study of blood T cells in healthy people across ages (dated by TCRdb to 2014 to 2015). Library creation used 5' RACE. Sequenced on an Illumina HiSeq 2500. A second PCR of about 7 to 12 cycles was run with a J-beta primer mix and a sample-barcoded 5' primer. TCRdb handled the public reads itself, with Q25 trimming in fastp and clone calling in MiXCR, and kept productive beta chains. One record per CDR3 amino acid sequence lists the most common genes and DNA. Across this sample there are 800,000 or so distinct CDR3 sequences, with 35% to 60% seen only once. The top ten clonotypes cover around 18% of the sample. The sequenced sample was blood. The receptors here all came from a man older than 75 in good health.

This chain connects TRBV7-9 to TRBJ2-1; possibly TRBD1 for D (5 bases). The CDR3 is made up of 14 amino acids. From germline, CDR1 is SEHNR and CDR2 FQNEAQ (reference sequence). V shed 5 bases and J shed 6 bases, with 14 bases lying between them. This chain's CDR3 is CASSDLGEINEQFF. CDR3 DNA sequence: TGTGCCAGCAGCGACCTAGGGGAAATCAATGAGCAGTTCTTC.

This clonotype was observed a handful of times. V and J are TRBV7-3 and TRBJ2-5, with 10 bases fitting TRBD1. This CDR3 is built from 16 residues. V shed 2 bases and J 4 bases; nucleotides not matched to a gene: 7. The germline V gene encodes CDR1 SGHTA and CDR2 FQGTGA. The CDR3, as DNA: TGTGCCAGCAGCTTAGGCCCCCGGGACAGGGGAGAGACCCAGTACTTC. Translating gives CASSLGPRDRGETQYF. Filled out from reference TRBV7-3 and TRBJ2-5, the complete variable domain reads GAGVSQTPSNKVTEKGKYVELRCDPISGHTALYWYRQSLGQGPEFLIYFQGTGAADDSGLPNDRFFAVRPEGSVSTLKIQRTERGDSAVYLCASSLGPRDRGETQYFGPGTRLLVL.

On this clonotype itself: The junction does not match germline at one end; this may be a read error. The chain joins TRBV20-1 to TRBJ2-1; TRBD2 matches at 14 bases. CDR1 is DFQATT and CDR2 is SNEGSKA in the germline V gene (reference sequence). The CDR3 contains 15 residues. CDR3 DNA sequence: TGCAGTGCTTCCGGACTAGCGGGAGGATACAAGGAGCAGTTCTTC. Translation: CSASGLAGGYKEQFF.

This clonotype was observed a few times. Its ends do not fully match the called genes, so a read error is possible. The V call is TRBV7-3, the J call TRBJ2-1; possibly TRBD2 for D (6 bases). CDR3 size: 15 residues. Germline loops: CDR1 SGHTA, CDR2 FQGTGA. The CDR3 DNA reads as TGTGCCTGCAGCTCTCCGGGACTGCAAAACAATGAGCAGTTCTTC. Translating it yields CACSSPGLQNNEQFF.

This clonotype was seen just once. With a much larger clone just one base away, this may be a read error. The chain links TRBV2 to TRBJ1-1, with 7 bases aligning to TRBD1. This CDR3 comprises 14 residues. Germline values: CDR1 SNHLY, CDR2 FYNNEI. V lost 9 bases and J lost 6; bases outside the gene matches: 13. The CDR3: CARVGRQGYAEAFF. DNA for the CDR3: TGTGCCAGAGTCGGGAGACAGGGTTACGCTGAAGCTTTCTTT.

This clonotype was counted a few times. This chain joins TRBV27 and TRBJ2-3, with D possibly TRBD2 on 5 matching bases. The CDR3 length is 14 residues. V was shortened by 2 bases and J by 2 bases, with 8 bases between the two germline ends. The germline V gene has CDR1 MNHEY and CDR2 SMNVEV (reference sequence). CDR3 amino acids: CASSLRRPTDTQYF. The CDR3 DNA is TGTGCCAGCAGTTTAAGGAGGCCCACAGATACGCAGTATTTT.

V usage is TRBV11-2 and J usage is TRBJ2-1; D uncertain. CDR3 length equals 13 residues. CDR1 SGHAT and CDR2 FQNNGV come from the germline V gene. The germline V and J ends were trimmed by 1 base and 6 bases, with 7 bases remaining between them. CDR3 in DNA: TGTGCCAGCAGCTTAGGGGAACCCAATGAGCAGTTCTTC. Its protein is CASSLGEPNEQFF.